This record concerns one T cell receptor beta chain sequence. This clone was detected only once. Its recognized antigen is unknown. The sample holds no much larger clone one base away, and base qualities are not on file. The cohort was made up of approximately 670 healthy bone marrow donors. All cohort members were sampled while nominally healthy, although unrecorded immune exposures were likely present. The donor tested CMV seropositive, placing the donor among the 290 or so seropositive members of the cohort. Each donor provided a peripheral blood sample, and peripheral blood mononuclear cells were used for TCR beta sequencing. The Qiagen DNeasy Blood Extraction Kit was used to extract genomic DNA from the blood cell samples. Library creation used the immunoSEQ multiplex PCR assay. For the multiplex PCR, a mixture combining 60 forward primers for TCR Vbeta segments and 13 reverse primers for TCR Jbeta segments was used. Amplification of the CDR3 region of rearranged TCR beta genes was performed with a multiplex PCR assay on genomic DNA. The amplified TCR beta libraries were sequenced on the Illumina HiSeq System as 87-base-pair reads. Turning to the authors' computational methods: Across the 600 to 700 repertoires, a later analysis counted some 81 million unique TCR beta chains, some 11 million of which were shared by at least two donors. To remove PCR and sequencing errors, raw reads were error-corrected and collapsed into unique sequences using a nearest-neighbor algorithm that merged closely related sequences. To assign V, D and J gene segments, CDR3 sequences were aligned to IMGT reference sequences. For a sequence to be retained, a match of at least six nucleotides to both a V gene segment and a J gene segment was required. A rearrangement counted as productive if the CDR3 had no stop codons and remained in frame with V and J, and every other rearrangement counted as non-productive. Following IMGT convention, CDR3 was defined as the stretch from the second conserved V-encoded cysteine to the conserved J-encoded phenylalanine. The earlier analysis of fewer than 700 of the donors excluded sequences that lacked an unambiguous match to a single V gene segment. In an earlier analysis of several hundred of the donors, V segments were called functional above 56.7% productive rearrangements and were called segregating when the between-donor standard deviation exceeded 5%. A statistical classification framework was built for diagnosing cytomegalovirus status from the catalog of TCR beta chain sequences. V and J gene assignment, in a later analysis, came from comparing TCR nucleotide sequences with IMGT/GENE-DB human TR gene sequences. In a later analysis, CDR3 sequences and most-parsimonious VDJ recombination scenarios were assigned using the TCRdist pipeline. In a later analysis, each TCR beta chain was defined by its CDR3 amino acid sequence together with its V-gene family, and reads lacking a unique V-gene family were excluded. As a way to deal with suspected cross-contamination and a sequencing artifact, a later analysis dropped approximately 590 nucleotide sequences that were highly shared and had low generation probability. In a later analysis, a clonal expansion index was calculated for each public chain from normalized within-repertoire ranks of inferred template counts. A later analysis computed generation probabilities with a VDJ recombination model fitted to out-of-frame rearrangements, and checked the results against IGoR. In a later analysis, hypergeometric tests were used to score TCR-TCR, TCR-HLA and TCR-CMV co-occurrence, with a repertoire-size bias correction applied to TCR pairs. A later analysis estimated false discovery rates by permuting HLA or CMV assignments 20 times. In a later analysis, co-occurring TCRs were grouped using DBSCAN, and TCRdist sequence similarity was added for clustering within HLA-allele-positive subsets. Co-occurrence clustering excluded repertoires with fewer than 30,000 or more than 120,000 public chains, plus five with anomalous nucleotide sharing. The table comes from immuneACCESS by way of TCRdb, which keeps in-frame sequences with V and J called. Part of the clones is missing from these tables; in studies checked, under half for an unresolved V gene and the rest for unknown reasons. The V and J calls and clone size come from that table; D and trimming were worked out from the DNA. Counted in this sample were 99,000 or so clones; 79% of them appeared once. Clones ranked in the top ten supply roughly 3.5% of the sample.

The data are from a study of cytomegalovirus exposure and HLA in healthy donors (dated by TCRdb to 2016 to 2017). Regarding the complete study: In an earlier analysis of roughly 500 of the donors, 250 to 300 Gb of sequence data and 100 million or so unique TCR beta sequences from about 179 million T cells were reported. Approximately 310 gigabases of sequencing data and approximately 84 million unique TCR sequences were included in an early release covering over 600 HLA-typed donors. Among the approximately 400 genotyped donors, approximately 82% belonged to the genetic ancestry cluster associated with self-reported Caucasian donors. The study aimed to test whether cataloging public T cell receptors could reveal signatures of past pathogen exposure. The T cell repertoires of several hundred subjects were profiled by immunosequencing and related to cytomegalovirus serostatus. A separate validation cohort of 100 to 150 different subjects was used in addition to the roughly 720-subject first cohort. The study combined high-throughput TCR immunosequencing, statistical association of individual TCRs with disease status, and machine learning to predict cytomegalovirus infection status. In a later analysis, previously published TCR beta repertoires from hundreds of donors were re-analyzed and high-resolution HLA genotyping was added so that TCR occurrence patterns could be studied. The later analysis used no new phenotypic data to find candidate immune exposures, relying instead on TCR beta sequences and their occurrence across donors. To decide whether each TCR beta V gene segment behaved as functional or pseudogenic, an earlier analysis of over 500 of the donors relied on high-throughput TCR beta sequencing. Donor age, sex, ethnicity and CMV serostatus were collected together with the repertoire data. Genome-wide SNP genotypes for about 65% of the 666 donors were used in a later genetic analysis, which treated that subset as a discovery cohort. Every repertoire in the discovery cohort had been generated on one and the same sequencing platform. HLA typing included class I and class II loci at four-digit resolution. The number of typed donors differed by locus: about 629-630 for A, B, C, DRB1 and DQB1; 522 for DQA1; some 590 for DPA1; and about 450 for DPB1. Because of strong linkage in the cohort, a few DR-DQ haplotypes were treated as single units for association and clustering. Across 398 genotyped donors of the cohort, an average of 235,054 unique TCR beta nucleotide sequences per donor were sequenced, and around 20% of those sequences were non-productive. What the authors observed across the whole study: In a later analysis, most CMV-associated TCR beta chains were found to appear HLA-restricted, with HLA associations seemingly driven largely by CMV exposure. HLA typing was unavailable for some donors at each locus, so association tests used only the typed subset. While some public TCRs were present in many individuals, most TCR sequences turned up only very rarely across donors. V-gene and J-gene trimming of TCR beta chains was associated with a missense DCLRE1C variant in a later genetic analysis, and the association was replicated in an independent cohort. In both the original and validation cohorts, the classifier was reported to diagnose cytomegalovirus status with high specificity and sensitivity. Because counts were too low, seventeen rarely observed V segments, including chromosome 9 orphons, were excluded from the earlier analysis of fewer than 650 of the donors. A later analysis reported that several top co-occurrence clusters appeared linked to parvovirus B19, influenza, CMV and Epstein-Barr virus. A later genetic analysis reported fewer N-insertions in productive TCRs among donors in an Asian-associated ancestry cluster than the roughly 620-donor mean. A further reported finding was that TCR beta sequences accurately predicted the HLA-A and HLA-B alleles for most subjects in the first cohort. An earlier analysis of 587 of the donors showed that most TCR beta V segments appeared in productive rearrangements either about 87% or about 30% of the time, which broadly matched IMGT annotations. In a later analysis, HLA-associated TCR beta chains showed more clonal expansion and lower generation probabilities than non-associated chains that were equally common. The presence/absence analyses assumed that sequencing depth was roughly uniform across donors, and that assumption may not be true. At a false discovery rate of 0.05, a later analysis linked about 17,000 TCR beta sequences to specific HLA alleles. Because the 87-base-pair reads could not distinguish some IMGT-functional V segments, including TRBV6-2 and TRBV6-3, those segments were excluded. A total of about 180 TCR beta chains were listed by the study as associated with cytomegalovirus. Correlated functional status among segregating V segments might be attributable to linkage disequilibrium, but an unknown experimental factor could not be ruled out. Assigning TCR associations to individual alleles was difficult when HLA alleles, especially DR and DQ, strongly co-occurred. The cohort was sequenced for TCR beta chains only, and without alpha or paired-chain data the features that could be detected were limited. A cluster of highly shared sequence variants was judged likely to represent a technical artifact of the sequencing pipeline. According to a later analysis, TCR association rates differed among HLA loci, with DRB1 alleles showing the most associated TCRs and HLA-C alleles showing the fewest. Three of the identified cytomegalovirus-associated TCR beta chains were confirmed in vitro to be specific for cytomegalovirus antigens. The only immune exposure information available for the cohort was CMV serostatus. The authors suggested that the approach could potentially be extended to other disease states and immunological phenotypes.

V has 4 bases trimmed and J has 1 base trimmed; junction bases matching no gene number 4. The germline V gene encodes CDR1 MNHNS and CDR2 SASEGT. The CDR3 covers 15 residues, taking in both the cysteine and the phenylalanine. Left in the record is the CDR3 DNA by itself, 45 bases read in frame from the first base. The chain joins TRBV6-1 to TRBJ1-5; 7 nucleotides in the junction match TRBD1. The source material was PBMCs. This TCR derives from a male donor in good health and CMV-seropositive. The sequence in DNA is TGTGCCAGCAGTGGAGTACAGGGGAGCAATCAGCCCCAGCATTTT. Translation gives CASSGVQGSNQPQHF.